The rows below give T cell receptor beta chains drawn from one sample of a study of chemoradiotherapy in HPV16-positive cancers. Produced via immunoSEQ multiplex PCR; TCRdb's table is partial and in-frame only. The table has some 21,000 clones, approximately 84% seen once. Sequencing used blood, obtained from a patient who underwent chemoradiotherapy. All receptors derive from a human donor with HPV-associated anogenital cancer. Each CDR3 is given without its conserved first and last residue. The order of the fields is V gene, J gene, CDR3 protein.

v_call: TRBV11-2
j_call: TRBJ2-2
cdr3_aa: ASSPTKRGDTGELF

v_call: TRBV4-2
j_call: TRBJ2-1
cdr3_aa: ASSQDWTSGGRSEQF

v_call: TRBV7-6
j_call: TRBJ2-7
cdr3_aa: ASSLVRGGQGKGEQY

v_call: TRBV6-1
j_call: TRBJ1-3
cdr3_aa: ASSEYSGPGNTIY

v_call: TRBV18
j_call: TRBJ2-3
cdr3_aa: ASSPLAGATSTDTQY

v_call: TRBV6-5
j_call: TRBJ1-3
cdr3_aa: ASSRIRQSDTIY

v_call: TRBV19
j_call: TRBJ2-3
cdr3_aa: ASSARLAGGRDTQY

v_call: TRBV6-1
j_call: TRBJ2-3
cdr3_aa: ASSAAFGGSLTGTDTQY

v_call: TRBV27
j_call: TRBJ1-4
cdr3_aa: ASSLSEPTNEKLF

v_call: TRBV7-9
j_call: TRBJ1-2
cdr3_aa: AGLKGQGDYGYT

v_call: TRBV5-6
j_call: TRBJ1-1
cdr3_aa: ASSLVSRGDTEAF

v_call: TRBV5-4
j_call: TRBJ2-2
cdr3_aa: ASSLTSGQTGELF

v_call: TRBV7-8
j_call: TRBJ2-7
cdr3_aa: ASSPERGRAYEQY

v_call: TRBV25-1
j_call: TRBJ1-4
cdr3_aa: ASSPPGFEKLF

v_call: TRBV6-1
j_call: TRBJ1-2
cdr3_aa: ASNPQGTYGYT

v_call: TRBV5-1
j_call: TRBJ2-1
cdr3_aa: ASSLRGLGYSSYNEQF

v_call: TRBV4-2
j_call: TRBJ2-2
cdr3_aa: ASSPTGGADVTGELF

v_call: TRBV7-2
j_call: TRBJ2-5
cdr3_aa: ASSLQGEQETQY

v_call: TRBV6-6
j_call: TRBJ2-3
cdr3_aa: ASSTTGTSFTDTQY

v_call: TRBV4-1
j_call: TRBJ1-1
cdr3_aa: ASSQTSGGTEAF

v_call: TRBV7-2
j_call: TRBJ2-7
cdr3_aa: ASSLEVGGTYEQY

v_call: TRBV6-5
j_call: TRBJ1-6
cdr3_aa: ASSYSTEVNSPLH

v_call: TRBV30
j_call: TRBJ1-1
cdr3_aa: ARKYYTEAF

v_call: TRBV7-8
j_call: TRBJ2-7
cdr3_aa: ASSRSGTSGYEQY

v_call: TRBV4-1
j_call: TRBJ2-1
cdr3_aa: ASSQGQGYNEQF

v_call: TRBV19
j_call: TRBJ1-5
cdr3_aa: ASSIQVRQPQH

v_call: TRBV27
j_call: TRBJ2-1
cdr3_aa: ASSSTSGRGDEQF

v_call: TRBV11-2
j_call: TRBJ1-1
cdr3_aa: ASSLTVNTEAF

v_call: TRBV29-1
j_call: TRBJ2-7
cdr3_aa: SVGGVYEQY

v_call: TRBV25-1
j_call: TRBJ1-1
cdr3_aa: ASSESKLLDTEAF

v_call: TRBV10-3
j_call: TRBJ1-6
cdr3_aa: AISEGQTYNSPLH

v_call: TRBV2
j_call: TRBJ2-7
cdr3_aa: ASSPSSGATYEQY

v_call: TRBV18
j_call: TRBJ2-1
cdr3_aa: ASSDGLAALSRSSYNEQF

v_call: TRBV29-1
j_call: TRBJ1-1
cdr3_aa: SFAGSVRTTEAF

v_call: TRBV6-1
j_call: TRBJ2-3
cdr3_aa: ASTTGVLGTDTQY

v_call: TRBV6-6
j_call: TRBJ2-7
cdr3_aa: ASSPPGGLEQY

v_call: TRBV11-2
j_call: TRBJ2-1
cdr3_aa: ASSSQDNEQF

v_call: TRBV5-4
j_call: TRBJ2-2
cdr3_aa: ASSLAGELF

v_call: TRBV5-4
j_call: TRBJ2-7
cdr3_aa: ASSHGPSVEQY

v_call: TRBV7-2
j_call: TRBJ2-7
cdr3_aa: ASSFPSSYEQY

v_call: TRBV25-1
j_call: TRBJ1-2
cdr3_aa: ASSESRTFNYGYT

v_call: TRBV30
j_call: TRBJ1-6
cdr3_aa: AWSVNVGSSNSPLH